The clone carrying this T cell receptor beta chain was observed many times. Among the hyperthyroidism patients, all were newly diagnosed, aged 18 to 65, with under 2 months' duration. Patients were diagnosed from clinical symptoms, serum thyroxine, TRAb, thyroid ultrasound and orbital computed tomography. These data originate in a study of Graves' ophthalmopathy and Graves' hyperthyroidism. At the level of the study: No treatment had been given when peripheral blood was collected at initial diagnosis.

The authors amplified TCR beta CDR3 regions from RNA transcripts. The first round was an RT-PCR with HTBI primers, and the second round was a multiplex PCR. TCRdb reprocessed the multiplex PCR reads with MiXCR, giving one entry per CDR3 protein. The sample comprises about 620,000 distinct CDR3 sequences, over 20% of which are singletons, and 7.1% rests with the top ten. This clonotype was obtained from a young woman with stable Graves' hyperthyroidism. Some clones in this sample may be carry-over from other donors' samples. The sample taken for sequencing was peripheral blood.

The chain's CDR3 is CASSLEVGSNGYTF. In DNA, the CDR3 is TGCGCCAGCAGCTTGGAGGTGGGATCGAATGGCTACACCTTC. The rearrangement joins TRBV5-1 to TRBJ1-2; D not resolved. V was pared by 0 bases and J by 6 bases, with 12 bases between. Germline V gene data show CDR1 as SGHRS and CDR2 as YFSETQ. CDR3 length: 14 amino acids.